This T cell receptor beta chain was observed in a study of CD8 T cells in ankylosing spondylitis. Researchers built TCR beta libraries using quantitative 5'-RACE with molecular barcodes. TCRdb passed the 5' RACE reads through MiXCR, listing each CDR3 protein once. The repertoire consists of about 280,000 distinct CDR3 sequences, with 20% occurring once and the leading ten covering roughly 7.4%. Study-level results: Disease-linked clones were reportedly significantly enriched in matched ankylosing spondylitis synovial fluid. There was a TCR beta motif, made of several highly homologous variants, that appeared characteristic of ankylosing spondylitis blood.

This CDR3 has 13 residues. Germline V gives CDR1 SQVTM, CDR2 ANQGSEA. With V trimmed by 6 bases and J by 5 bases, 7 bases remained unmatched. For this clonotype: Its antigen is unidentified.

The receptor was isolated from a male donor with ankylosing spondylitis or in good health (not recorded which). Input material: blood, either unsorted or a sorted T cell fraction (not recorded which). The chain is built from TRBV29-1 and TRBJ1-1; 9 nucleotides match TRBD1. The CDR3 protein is CSVLDRGYTEAFF. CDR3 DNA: TGCAGCGTCCTGGACAGGGGTTATACTGAAGCTTTCTTT.